This T cell receptor beta chain derives from a study of shared clonotypes between healthy human individuals. Regarding the study as a whole: Compared with clonotypes that all four donors shared, non-shared clonotypes had lower generation probabilities.

Comments on this clone: What it binds is unknown. Within the sample, other DNA sequences also encode this same CDR3.

In replicate PCRs of sorted subsets, around 200 ng DNA, some 28,000 T cell genomes, was used. Sequencing used immunoSEQ multiplex PCR; TCRdb keeps in-frame clones, though not all of them. The sample has 2 million to 2.5 million clones, roughly 90% seen once. There are 16 residues in the CDR3. J gave up 0 bases and V 0 bases, and 2 bases lay outside the gene matches. Per the germline V gene, CDR1 is SGHRS and CDR2 is YFSETQ. V gene TRBV5-1 combines with J gene TRBJ2-3, with TRBD2 identical over 9 bases. The sample consisted of naive CD4+ T cells from PBMCs. As to subset: CD45RA+ positively selected. This sequence originates from a man aged 18-30 years in good health. Some clones in this sample may be carry-over from other donors' samples. Here the CDR3 reads CASSLASGGSTDTQYF. CDR3 bases: TGCGCCAGCAGCTTGGCGAGCGGGGGGAGCACAGATACGCAGTATTTT.